These 24 T cell receptor beta chains share one sample of origin, sequenced in a study of blood T cell repertoires in COVID-19. Sequencing was performed with immunoSEQ multiplex PCR; in TCRdb, only in-frame clones are kept and a portion is missing. The profile shows tens of thousands of clones, about 84% of them singletons. Material for sequencing was peripheral blood. The receptors come from a woman in her 70s with acute or convalescent COVID-19.

V usage is TRBV7-9 and J usage is TRBJ1-3, with D unresolved. Germline V gene lookup returns CDR1 SEHNR and CDR2 FQNEAQ (reference sequence). V was trimmed by 5 bases and J by 12 bases, leaving 14 bases between them. This CDR3 region has 12 residues. The CDR3 sequence: CASSLGGHDIYF. The CDR3 DNA reads as TGTGCCAGCAGCCTGGGTGGGCACGACATATATTTT.

This clone was recorded a few times. This chain links TRBV4-1 with TRBJ2-1; 9 nucleotides match TRBD2. From germline, CDR1 is MGHRA and CDR2 YSYEKL. This CDR3 contains 15 residues. V was pared by 1 base and J by 8 bases, with 6 bases of the junction left unmatched. CDR3 sequence reads: CASSQGTREGDEQFF. CDR3 DNA: TGCGCCAGCAGCCAAGGGACGCGGGAGGGTGATGAGCAGTTCTTC.

The chain recombines TRBV10-1 with TRBJ2-1; 10 bases agree with TRBD2. The germline V gene encodes CDR1 WNHNN and CDR2 SYGVQD (reference sequence). This CDR3 comprises 14 residues. V was pared by 5 bases and J by 6 bases, with 4 bases of the junction left unmatched. The CDR3 is CASSPRLAGNEQFF. In nucleotides, the CDR3 is TGCGCCAGCAGTCCCCGACTAGCGGGCAATGAGCAGTTCTTC.

This chain links TRBV10-2 with TRBJ1-5; TRBD1 matches at 7 bases. This CDR3 comprises 16 residues. Germline V CDR1 and CDR2: WSHSY, SAAADI. V was clipped by 6 bases and J by 5 bases; unmatched bases: 13. CDR3 nucleotide sequence: TGCGCCAGCAGACAGACCGGGACAGCGGGGGATCAGCCCCAGCATTTT. As protein: CASRQTGTAGDQPQHF.

The chain joins TRBV23-1 to TRBJ1-4, with TRBD1 identical over 8 bases. TRBV23-1 is designated an ORF whose function remains uncertain. This CDR3 has 15 amino acids. The V segment lost 1 base and the J segment 8 bases; nucleotides outside the gene matches: 6. CDR3 coding DNA: TGCGCCAGCAGTCAATACGGACAGGGTCAAGAAAAACTGTTTTTT. Amino acids: CASSQYGQGQEKLFF.

This clone was detected only a few times. This chain connects TRBV10-1 to TRBJ2-3; D gene ambiguous. Trimming removed 8 bases at V and 5 bases at J, with 8 bases between. The germline V gene has CDR1 WNHNN and CDR2 SYGVQD (reference sequence). The CDR3 covers 11 residues. The CDR3 DNA is TGCGCCAGCGGGTCGGGAGATACGCAGTATTTT. Amino acids: CASGSGDTQYF.

The chain has TRBV7-9 and TRBJ1-2, with TRBD1 matching 7 bases. Trimming took 4 bases from V and 0 from J; bases not matched to a gene: 5. From germline, CDR1 is SEHNR and CDR2 FQNEAQ (reference sequence). The CDR3 has 15 amino acids. CDR3 coding DNA: TGTGCCAGCAGCTCATGGGACAGAGCTAACTATGGCTACACCTTC. It codes for CASSSWDRANYGYTF.

The V call is TRBV5-4, the J call TRBJ1-1; D unresolved. Germline-derived CDR1 and CDR2 are SGHNT and YYREEE (reference sequence). The CDR3 has 15 residues. Between the trimmed V and J ends, which lost 0 bases and 2 bases, there was a span of 11 bases. Written as DNA, the CDR3 is TGTGCCAGCAGCTTGGTTTCAGGATATAACACTGAAGCTTTCTTT. It specifies CASSLVSGYNTEAFF.

This sequence joins TRBV15 and TRBJ2-5; 9 bases are shared with TRBD2. CDR1 LNHNV and CDR2 YYDKDF come from the germline V gene (reference sequence). V lost 1 base to trimming and J lost 5 bases; unmatched junction nucleotides: 5. There are 15 residues in the CDR3. This chain's CDR3 is CATSRVAGGRETQYF. In DNA, the CDR3 is TGTGCCACCAGCAGAGTGGCGGGGGGGCGGGAGACCCAGTACTTC.

The V and J genes are TRBV19 and TRBJ1-1; 8 bases are a match to TRBD1. CDR1 LNHDA and CDR2 SQIVND come from the germline V gene (reference sequence). Losses at the gene ends were 7 bases for V and 4 bases for J; bases not matched to a gene: 8. This CDR3 is 14 amino acids long. The CDR3 sequence: CASTMLDRVTEAFF. Written as DNA, the CDR3 is TGTGCCAGTACCATGTTGGACAGGGTCACTGAAGCTTTCTTT.

J is TRBJ2-1 and V is TRBV29-1, with D maybe TRBD2 (6 bases). V was pared by 6 bases and J by 2 bases, with 14 bases between. Germline CDR1 reads SQVTM; CDR2 reads ANQGSEA. This CDR3 is built from 14 residues. CDR3 amino acids: CSVARDSTYNEQFF. CDR3 DNA: TGCAGCGTCGCCCGGGACTCGACCTACAATGAGCAGTTCTTC.

CDR3 amino acids: CASSVGGSNYGYTF. The CDR3, as DNA: TGTGCCAGCAGCGTAGGAGGGAGTAACTATGGCTACACCTTC. This chain links TRBV9 with TRBJ1-2; D is uncertain. The V end was cut by 0 bases, the J end by 1 base, with 7 bases between. CDR1 is SGDLS and CDR2 is YYNGEE in the germline V gene. The CDR3 contains 14 residues.

The rearrangement joins TRBV6-5 to TRBJ1-5; D ambiguous. CDR1 MNHEY and CDR2 SVGAGI come from the germline V gene. V lost 6 bases and J 4 bases, leaving 10 bases between the germline ends. CDR3 length: 13 residues. The CDR3 region has the DNA TGTGCCAGCAGGCGCTTCGAAAATCAGCCCCAGCATTTT. The encoded protein is CASRRFENQPQHF.

The chain is built from TRBV6-5 and TRBJ2-2, with TRBD2 identical over 10 bases. V lost 6 bases to trimming and J lost 0 bases; unmatched junction nucleotides: 1. This CDR3 has 15 residues. Germline loops: CDR1 MNHEY, CDR2 SVGAGI. CDR3: CASRSGGANTGELFF. The CDR3 DNA reads TGTGCCAGCAGGAGCGGGGGGGCGAACACCGGGGAGCTGTTTTTT.

V usage is TRBV6-2 or TRBV6-3 and J usage is TRBJ2-2; TRBD2 is a possible D gene (5 bases). Trimming took 2 bases from V and 6 from J, leaving 10 bases between them. The CDR3 contains 14 residues. In germline, CDR1 is MNHEY, CDR2 SVGEGT. The CDR3 spells CASSYGRLSGELFF. The CDR3 bases are TGTGCCAGCAGTTACGGGAGACTATCCGGGGAGCTGTTTTTT.

The rearrangement links TRBV11-2 to TRBJ1-1; D not certain. The germline gives CDR1 SGHAT, CDR2 FQNNGV. The CDR3 runs to 15 residues. The V end lost 5 bases, the J end lost 2 bases, and 15 bases lay between the germline ends. CDR3 nucleotides: TGTGCCAGCAGCCGAAACCTTGCTACTAACACTGAAGCTTTCTTT. Translating it yields CASSRNLATNTEAFF.

This chain uses TRBV6-5 with TRBJ2-1, with 7 bases that match TRBD1. The germline V gene encodes CDR1 MNHEY and CDR2 SVGAGI. The CDR3 covers 16 residues. Trimming cost V 0 bases and J 9 bases; bases outside gene matches: 11. The CDR3 DNA reads TGTGCCAGCAGTTACTCACAGGGGAAGGGTCAACTTGAGCAGTTCTTC. This codes for CASSYSQGKGQLEQFF.

This chain connects TRBV10-3 to TRBJ2-5; 9 nucleotides match TRBD2. The trim removed 0 bases at V and 5 bases at J, leaving 10 bases unmatched. The germline V gene has CDR1 ENHRY and CDR2 SYGVKD. The CDR3 totals 17 residues. As DNA, the CDR3 is TGTGCCATCAGTGAGTCACGGCTAGCGGGGCCAGGGGAGACCCAGTACTTC. This encodes CAISESRLAGPGETQYF.

This clone turned up a few times. The chain links TRBV18 to TRBJ1-6; possibly TRBD1 for D (5 bases). The CDR3 has 15 amino acids. The ends were cut back, 3 bases at V and 1 base at J, with 7 bases in the middle. Germline assignment: CDR1 KGHSH and CDR2 LQKENI. The CDR3 coding sequence is TGTGCCAGCTCACCTCAGGGTTCCTATAATTCACCCCTCCACTTT. Residues: CASSPQGSYNSPLHF.

J is TRBJ1-2 and V is TRBV29-1, with D maybe TRBD1 (5 bases). Trimming removed 3 bases from V and 4 bases from J, with 12 bases in between. Germline CDR1 SQVTM, CDR2 ANQGSEA. This CDR3 has 13 amino acids. The CDR3 spells CSVDRTGGYGYTF. CDR3 nucleotides: TGCAGCGTTGACAGGACGGGGGGCTATGGCTACACCTTC.

The chain has TRBV7-6 and TRBJ2-1, with 8 nucleotides matching TRBD1. The CDR3 sequence is 19 residues long. CDR1 SGHVS and CDR2 FNYEAQ come from the germline V gene. The V segment lost 1 base and the J segment 3 bases; nucleotides outside the gene matches: 14. The CDR3 region is CASSLVNRGITGLYNEQFF. CDR3 nucleotides: TGTGCCAGCAGCTTAGTAAACAGGGGGATTACTGGACTCTACAATGAGCAGTTCTTC.

J is TRBJ1-2 and V is TRBV11-2, with TRBD1 identical over 8 bases. The CDR3 extends over 13 amino acids. Germline V CDR1 and CDR2: SGHAT, FQNNGV. Trimming at V came to 5 bases and at J to 7 bases, leaving 6 bases not matched to a gene. CDR3 DNA: TGTGCCAGCAGCACCCAGGGGGCAAGTGGCTACACCTTC. Translation gives CASSTQGASGYTF.

The chain employs TRBV11-2 and TRBJ1-2, with 7 bases identical to TRBD1. Germline-derived CDR1 and CDR2 are SGHAT and FQNNGV. The CDR3 totals 15 residues. The V and J ends lost 5 bases and 6 bases, in that order; junction bases with no gene match: 12. This chain's CDR3 is CASSPDRADVHGYTF. As DNA, the CDR3 is TGTGCCAGCAGCCCCGACAGGGCCGATGTACATGGCTACACCTTC.

In its sample, this clone was seen once. The chain joins TRBV18 to TRBJ2-5, with 9 bases lining up with TRBD1. V gave up 7 bases and J gave up 3 bases; unmatched junction bases: 9. The germline gives CDR1 KGHSH, CDR2 LQKENI. This CDR3 is built from 15 residues. This CDR3 reads CASLPGQGGEETQYF. The CDR3 DNA is TGTGCCAGCTTACCGGGACAGGGAGGAGAAGAGACCCAGTACTTC.